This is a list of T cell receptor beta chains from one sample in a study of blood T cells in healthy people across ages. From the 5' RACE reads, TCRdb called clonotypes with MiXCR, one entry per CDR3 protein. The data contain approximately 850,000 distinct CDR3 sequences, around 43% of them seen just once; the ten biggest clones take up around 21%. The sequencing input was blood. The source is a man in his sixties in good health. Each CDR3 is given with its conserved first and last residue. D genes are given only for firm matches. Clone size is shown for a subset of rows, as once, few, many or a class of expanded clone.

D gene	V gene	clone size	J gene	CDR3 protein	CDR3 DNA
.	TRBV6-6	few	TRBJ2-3	CASSYSTRITDTQYF	TGTGCCAGCAGTTACTCAACAAGGATCACAGATACGCAGTATTTT
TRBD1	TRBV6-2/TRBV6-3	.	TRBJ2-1	CPSSQGDRGGNEQFF	TGTCCCAGCAGTCAGGGGGACAGGGGCGGCAATGAGCAGTTCTTC
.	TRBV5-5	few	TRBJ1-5	CASSLEGGSRNQPQHF	TGTGCCAGCAGCTTGGAGGGGGGCTCACGCAATCAGCCCCAGCATTTT
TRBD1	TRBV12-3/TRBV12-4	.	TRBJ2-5	CASSPSGQGRETQYF	TGTGCCAGCAGTCCCTCCGGACAGGGTAGGGAGACCCAGTACTTC
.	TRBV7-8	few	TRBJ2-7	CASSPYRESSYEQYF	TGTGCCAGCAGCCCCTACAGGGAGAGCTCCTACGAGCAGTACTTC
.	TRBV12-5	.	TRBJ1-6	CASGPGARVVPLHF	TGTGCTAGTGGTCCGGGGGCGCGGGTGGTTCCCCTCCACTTT
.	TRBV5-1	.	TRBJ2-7	CASSPTGIHEQYF	TGCGCCAGCAGCCCCACAGGGATCCACGAGCAGTACTTC
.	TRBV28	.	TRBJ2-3	CATLLGNTDTRYF	TGTGCCACCCTCCTGGGGAACACAGATACGCGGTATTTT
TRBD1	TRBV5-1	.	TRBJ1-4	CASSFGQGRREMFF	TGCGCCAGCAGCTTCGGACAGGGGAGGAGAGAAATGTTTTTT
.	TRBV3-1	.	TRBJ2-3	CASSPPQGRSTDTQYF	TGTGCCAGCAGCCCTCCCCAGGGGCGTAGCACAGATACGCAGTATTTT